A single sample is the source of the 9 T cell receptor beta chains below, sequenced in a study of cytomegalovirus exposure and HLA in healthy donors. The PCR ran on 60 Vbeta and 13 Jbeta primers. Data came from immunoSEQ multiplex PCR; TCRdb stores just in-frame clones and leaves some out. The sample shows roughly 75,000 clones, and about 5% sits with its ten largest clones. Sequencing was carried out using PBMCs. The receptors were gathered from a man aged 35-49 years in good health and CMV-seronegative.

The chain employs TRBV5-4 and TRBJ2-6; 11 bases are shared with TRBD2. The CDR3 has 19 amino acids. Unmatched junction bases numbered 5, after V lost 0 bases and J lost 0 bases. Germline lookup yields CDR1 SGHNT and CDR2 YYREEE (reference sequence). The CDR3 region has the DNA TGTGCCAGCAGCTTGGAACTAGCGGGGGTATACTCTGGGGCCAACGTCCTGACTTTC. This encodes CASSLELAGVYSGANVLTF.

The rearrangement links TRBV6-5 to TRBJ2-5, with 9 bases identical to TRBD1. The V and J ends lost 5 bases and 3 bases, in that order; junction bases with no gene match: 7. Germline-derived CDR1 and CDR2 are MNHEY and SVGAGI. CDR3 length: 15 amino acids. CDR3 in amino acids: CASSPQGAGEETQYF. As DNA, the CDR3 is TGTGCCAGCAGTCCACAGGGGGCGGGGGAAGAGACCCAGTACTTC.

The chain employs TRBV5-1 and TRBJ1-2; D not certain. V was pared by 0 bases and J by 5 bases, with 11 bases between. Germline V gene sequence: CDR1 SGHRS, CDR2 YFSETQ. The CDR3 has 14 residues. The CDR3 spells CASSLVEGKYGYTF. DNA of the CDR3: TGCGCCAGCAGCTTGGTCGAGGGTAAATATGGCTACACCTTC.

The chain combines TRBV7-9 with TRBJ2-3, with D hard to call. The CDR3 is made up of 14 amino acids. Germline CDR1 is SEHNR and CDR2 is FQNEAQ (reference sequence). V was clipped by 1 base and J by 6 bases, with 11 bases between them. The CDR3 DNA reads as TGTGCCAGCAGCTTAGAAGTCTACTCCGATACGCAGTATTTT. It yields the protein CASSLEVYSDTQYF.

The genes are TRBV2 and TRBJ1-4; tentative D call: TRBD1 (5 bases). This CDR3 region has 14 residues. Germline lookup yields CDR1 SNHLY and CDR2 FYNNEI. Trimming took 10 bases from V and 8 from J, leaving 20 bases between them. This CDR3 is CATRWGGSDEKLFF. CDR3 DNA: TGTGCCACCAGGTGGGGCGGGAGTGACGAAAAACTGTTTTTT.

The J gene is TRBJ2-7, the V gene TRBV27; 9 bases are a match to TRBD2. V was clipped by 4 bases and J by 2 bases; unmatched bases: 3. The germline gives CDR1 MNHEY, CDR2 SMNVEV (reference sequence). This CDR3 comprises 14 residues. CDR3 region: CASSSSGDPYEQYF. In nucleotides, the CDR3 is TGTGCCAGCAGTTCTAGCGGGGATCCCTACGAGCAGTACTTC.

The chain is built from TRBV5-1 and TRBJ1-2; 8 bases map to TRBD1. CDR3 size: 15 residues. Germline CDR1 reads SGHRS; CDR2 reads YFSETQ. V gave up 4 bases and J gave up 4 bases; unmatched junction bases: 9. The CDR3 nucleotides read TGCGCCAGCAGCGATACCTTCGACAGGGGCTATGGCTACACCTTC. It yields the protein CASSDTFDRGYGYTF.

The chain couples TRBV30 to TRBJ1-1, with TRBD1 identical over 7 bases. CDR3 length equals 14 residues. Trimming removed 3 bases from V and 3 bases from J; junction bases left unmatched: 7. CDR1 GTSNPN and CDR2 SVGIG come from the germline V gene (reference sequence). CDR3 amino acids: CAWRLKGAHTEAFF. The CDR3 coding sequence is TGTGCCTGGAGATTAAAGGGGGCGCACACTGAAGCTTTCTTT.

This chain uses TRBV5-4 with TRBJ2-5; the D is unclear. The CDR3 is 13 residues long. V lost 1 base to trimming and J lost 4 bases, with 8 bases between them. The V gene's germline CDR1 is SGHNT and CDR2 YYREEE (reference sequence). The DNA for the CDR3 is TGTGCCAGCAGCTTGCGGTCGGGAGAGACCCAGTACTTC. This translates into CASSLRSGETQYF.